Sequencing of this T cell receptor beta chain was carried out in a study of identical twins. Details on this clonotype: Its antigen is unidentified.

Germline V gene lookup returns CDR1 KGHSH and CDR2 LQKENI. The CDR3 totals 15 residues. Trimming removed 0 bases from V and 4 bases from J; junction bases left unmatched: 2. It was template switching that added a universal primer site, and there were unique molecular identifiers on the cDNA. TCRdb itself ran the 5' RACE reads through MiXCR, one entry per CDR3 protein. This repertoire shows approximately 890,000 distinct CDR3 sequences, over 9% found once; its top ten account for around 1.6%. Overall study findings and caveats: Conclusions were based on cross-sectional statistical analysis, without following the same donors. Insertion counts were lower in abundant cord blood beta clonotypes, a trend that memory repertoires did not show. Partly confounded zero-insertion analyses could result from invariant MAIT and iNKT cells.

The same data also went into a second study, on yellow fever vaccine responses in identical twins.

The chain is built from TRBV18 and TRBJ2-7, with TRBD1 identical over 11 bases. The sequence derives from a woman aged 18-30 years in good health. Sequencing was done on a sample of PBMCs. CDR3 in amino acids: CASSPPGQGGYEQYF. The CDR3 DNA is TGTGCCAGCTCACCACCGGGACAGGGGGGTTACGAGCAGTACTTC.